The clone carrying this T cell receptor (beta chain) was counted a single time. Antigen: not known. This entry comes from a study of cytomegalovirus exposure and HLA in healthy donors. With 60 Vbeta and 13 Jbeta primers, the PCR was carried out. In the original processing: An analysis that came later counted roughly 87 million unique TCR beta chains, roughly 11 million shared. Method: immunoSEQ multiplex PCR; TCRdb's copy keeps in-frame clones and lacks some. D and trimming were read from the DNA, whereas the V and J calls and clone size are those reported in that table. The table lists 150,000 to 200,000 clones, around 80% of them singletons. Overall study findings and caveats: Productive rates of about 87% or about 30% were seen for most TCR beta V segments in an earlier analysis. What was likely a sequencing artifact was a cluster of highly shared sequence variants.

The clonotype originates from a woman aged 25-40 years in good health and CMV-seropositive. Material: PBMCs.

CDR3 amino acids: CASSQPRGAGTEAFF. The CDR3 DNA follows: TGCGCCAGCAGTCAACCCCGGGGGGCTGGGACTGAAGCTTTCTTT. V gene TRBV23-1 combines with J gene TRBJ1-1; TRBD1 might be the D (6 bases). TRBV23-1 is known as an ORF, though its function is uncertain. The length of the CDR3 is 15 residues. Trimming left V 2 bases short and J 5 bases short, with 15 bases between.